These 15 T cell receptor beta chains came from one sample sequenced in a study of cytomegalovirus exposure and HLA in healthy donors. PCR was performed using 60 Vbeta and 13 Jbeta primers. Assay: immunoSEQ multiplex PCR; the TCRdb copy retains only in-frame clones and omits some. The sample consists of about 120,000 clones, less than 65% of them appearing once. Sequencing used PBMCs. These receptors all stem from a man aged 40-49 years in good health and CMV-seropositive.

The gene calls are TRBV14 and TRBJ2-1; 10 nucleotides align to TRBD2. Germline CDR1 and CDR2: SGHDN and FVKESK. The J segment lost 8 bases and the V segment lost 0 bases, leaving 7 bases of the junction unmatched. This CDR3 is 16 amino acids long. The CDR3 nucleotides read TGTGCCAGCAGCCAAGATTGGCTAGCGGGAGTTTATGAGCAGTTCTTC. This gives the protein CASSQDWLAGVYEQFF.

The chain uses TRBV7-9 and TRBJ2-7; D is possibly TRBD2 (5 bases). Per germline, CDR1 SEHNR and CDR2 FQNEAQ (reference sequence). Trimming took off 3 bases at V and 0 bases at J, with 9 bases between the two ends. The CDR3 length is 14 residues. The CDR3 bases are TGTGCCAGCAGCTTGATAGGGAGCTCCTACGAGCAGTACTTC. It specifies CASSLIGSSYEQYF.

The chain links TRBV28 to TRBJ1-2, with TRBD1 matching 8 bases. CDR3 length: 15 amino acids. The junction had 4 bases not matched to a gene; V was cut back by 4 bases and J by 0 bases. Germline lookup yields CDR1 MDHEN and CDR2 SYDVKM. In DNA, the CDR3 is TGTGCCAGCAGTTCTCCGACAGGGGCTAACTATGGCTACACCTTC. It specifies CASSSPTGANYGYTF.

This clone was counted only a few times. In DNA, the CDR3 is TGTGCCAGCAGTCCCCAAACCGGGTCAAGCAATCAGCCCCAGCATTTT. Protein: CASSPQTGSSNQPQHF. V is TRBV6-6 and J is TRBJ1-5; no clear D gene. V lost 5 bases and J lost 1, with 15 bases in between. The CDR3 totals 16 residues. Germline CDR1 MNHNY, CDR2 SVGAGI (reference sequence).

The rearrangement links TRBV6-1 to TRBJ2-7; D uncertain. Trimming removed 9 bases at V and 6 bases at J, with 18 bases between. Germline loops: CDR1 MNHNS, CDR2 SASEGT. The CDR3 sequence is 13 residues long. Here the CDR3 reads CASDGFQTGEQYF. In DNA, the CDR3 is TGTGCCAGTGACGGTTTCCAGACGGGCGAGCAGTACTTC.

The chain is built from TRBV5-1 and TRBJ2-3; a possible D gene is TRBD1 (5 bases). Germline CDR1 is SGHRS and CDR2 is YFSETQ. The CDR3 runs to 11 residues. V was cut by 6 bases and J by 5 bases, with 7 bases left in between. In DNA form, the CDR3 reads TGCGCCAGCAAAGGGGAAGATACGCAGTATTTT. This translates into CASKGEDTQYF.

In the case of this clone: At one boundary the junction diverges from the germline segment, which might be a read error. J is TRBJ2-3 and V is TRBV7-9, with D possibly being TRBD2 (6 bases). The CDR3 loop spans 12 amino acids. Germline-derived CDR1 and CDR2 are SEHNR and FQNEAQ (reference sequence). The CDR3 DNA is TGTTCCAGCAGCTCGGGGGCAGATACGCAGTATTTT. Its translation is CSSSSGADTQYF.

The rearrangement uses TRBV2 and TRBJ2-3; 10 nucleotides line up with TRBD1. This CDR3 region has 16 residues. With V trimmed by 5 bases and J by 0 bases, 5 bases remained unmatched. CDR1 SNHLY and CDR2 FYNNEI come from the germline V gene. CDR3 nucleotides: TGTGCCAGCAGTAAGGGACAGGGGACCAGCACAGATACGCAGTATTTT. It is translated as CASSKGQGTSTDTQYF.

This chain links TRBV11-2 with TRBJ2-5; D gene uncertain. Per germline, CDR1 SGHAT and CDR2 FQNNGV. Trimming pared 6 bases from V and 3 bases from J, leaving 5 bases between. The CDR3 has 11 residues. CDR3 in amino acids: CASSQKETQYF. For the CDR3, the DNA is TGTGCCAGCAGTCAGAAAGAGACCCAGTACTTC.

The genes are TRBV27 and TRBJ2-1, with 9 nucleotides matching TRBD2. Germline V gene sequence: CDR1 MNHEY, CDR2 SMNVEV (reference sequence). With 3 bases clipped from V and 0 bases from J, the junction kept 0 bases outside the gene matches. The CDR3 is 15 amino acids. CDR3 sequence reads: CASSFSGSSYNEQFF. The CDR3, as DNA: TGTGCCAGCAGTTTTAGCGGGAGCTCCTACAATGAGCAGTTCTTC.

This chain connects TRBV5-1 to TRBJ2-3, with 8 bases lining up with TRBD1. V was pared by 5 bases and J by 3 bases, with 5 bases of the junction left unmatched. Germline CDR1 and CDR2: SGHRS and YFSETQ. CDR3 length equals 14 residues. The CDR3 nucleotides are TGCGCCAGCAGACCGGGACAGGAGACAGATACGCAGTATTTT. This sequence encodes CASRPGQETDTQYF.

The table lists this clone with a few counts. The CDR3 here is CASSLGGRGQSELFF. CDR3 in DNA: TGTGCCAGCAGCCTCGGGGGGAGGGGACAAAGCGAGCTGTTTTTT. The rearrangement uses TRBV9 and TRBJ2-2; maybe TRBD2 (7 bases). Germline CDR1 reads SGDLS; CDR2 reads YYNGEE. The V end lost 4 bases, the J end lost 11 bases, and 21 bases lay between the germline ends. The CDR3 consists of 15 residues.

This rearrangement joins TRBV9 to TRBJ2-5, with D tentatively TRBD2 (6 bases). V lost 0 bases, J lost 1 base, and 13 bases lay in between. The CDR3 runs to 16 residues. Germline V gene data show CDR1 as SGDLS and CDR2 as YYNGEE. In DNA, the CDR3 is TGTGCCAGCAGCGTAGGGGGGGTTTACGGCCAAGAGACCCAGTACTTC. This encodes CASSVGGVYGQETQYF.

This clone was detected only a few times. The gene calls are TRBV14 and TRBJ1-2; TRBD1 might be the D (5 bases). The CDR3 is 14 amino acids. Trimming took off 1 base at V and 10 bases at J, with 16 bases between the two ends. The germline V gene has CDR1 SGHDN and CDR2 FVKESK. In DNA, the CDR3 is TGTGCCAGCAGCCAAGTTTCTACCGGGGGGACCTACACCTTC. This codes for CASSQVSTGGTYTF.

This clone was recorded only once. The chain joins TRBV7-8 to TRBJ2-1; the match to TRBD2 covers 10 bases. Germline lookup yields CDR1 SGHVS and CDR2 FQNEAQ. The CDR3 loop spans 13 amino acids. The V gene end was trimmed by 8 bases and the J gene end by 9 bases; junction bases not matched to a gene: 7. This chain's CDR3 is CASLSGRRVEQFF. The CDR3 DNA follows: TGTGCCAGCCTTAGCGGGAGGCGTGTTGAGCAGTTCTTC.